This T cell receptor beta chain was sequenced during a study of blood T cell repertoires in COVID-19. Study-wide context: Acute and convalescent COVID-19 specimens originated in the United States, Italy and Spain.

V lost 6 bases, J lost 7 bases, and 12 bases lay in between. Germline V CDR1 and CDR2: DFQATT, SNEGSKA (reference sequence). The CDR3 totals 11 residues. Data came from immunoSEQ multiplex PCR; TCRdb stores just in-frame clones and leaves some out. The data show 90,000 to 140,000 clones, around four fifths seen once. This sequence originates from a woman aged 70-85 years with acute or convalescent COVID-19. The V gene is TRBV20-1, the J gene TRBJ1-1; D call uncertain. Sample: peripheral blood. The CDR3 is CSASQELEAFF. CDR3 DNA: TGCAGTGCATCTCAGGAACTTGAAGCTTTCTTT.